The 28 T cell receptor beta chains reported below all come from one sample, sequenced in a study of vaccination and CD4 T cells after COVID-19. Sequencing of cultured CD4+ T cell DNA used the Oncomine TCR Beta short-read assay. Each CDR3 protein is one row after TCRdb ran MiXCR on the PCR reads. The sample includes 9,500 to 15,000 distinct CDR3 sequences, approximately 28% of them seen just once. These receptors' antigens are unknown. Indicated treatment: roughly 10-day PBMC culture with coronavirus spike peptide pools or control peptides (ViraFEST assay). The sample comprised cultured CD4+ T cells from blood. These receptors were taken from a human donor with COVID-19.

V usage is TRBV6-2 or TRBV6-3 and J usage is TRBJ2-2, with a weak D call TRBD1 (5 bases). The germline V gene encodes CDR1 MNHEY and CDR2 SVGEGT. V was cut by 6 bases and J by 4 bases, with 12 bases left in between. This CDR3 has 14 residues. CDR3 sequence reads: CASRPPGLTGELFF. The CDR3 DNA reads TGTGCCAGCAGGCCCCCAGGGCTCACCGGGGAGCTGTTTTTT.

This clonotype was seen more than once but under ten times. V and J are TRBV6-2 or TRBV6-3 and TRBJ2-2; tentatively, D is TRBD2 (5 bases). The V gene lost 7 bases and the J gene lost 5 bases, with 29 bases spanning the gap. CDR1 and CDR2 (germline): MNHEY, SVGEGT. The CDR3 sequence is 19 residues long. The CDR3 bases are TGTGCCAGCACCAAACTACGCCAGGCGGGCCCAACATATACCGGGGAGCTGTTTTTT. Translation: CASTKLRQAGPTYTGELFF.

The chain is built from TRBV6-1 and TRBJ2-3; 10 bases line up with TRBD2. The V gene's germline CDR1 is MNHNS and CDR2 SASEGT. J lost 6 bases, V lost 11 bases, and 20 bases had no gene match. This CDR3 is built from 17 residues. The CDR3 loop reads CAGSSALLAGVGDTQYF. As DNA, the CDR3 is TGTGCCGGAAGCTCTGCTCTCCTAGCGGGGGTAGGGGATACGCAGTATTTT.

The CDR3 protein is CASSHSGNQPQHF. The CDR3 DNA reads as TGTGCCAGCAGCCACAGTGGCAATCAGCCCCAGCATTTT. This chain uses TRBV14 with TRBJ1-5; D is uncertain. Germline V CDR1 and CDR2: SGHDN, FVKESK. Trimming shortened V by 3 bases and J by 2 bases, and 5 bases separated the two germline ends. The CDR3 totals 13 residues.

This clonotype came up a few times. The chain employs TRBV7-2 and TRBJ2-5; a possible D gene is TRBD2 (7 bases). V was trimmed by 5 bases and J by 2 bases, leaving 21 bases between them. In germline, CDR1 is SGHTA, CDR2 FQGNSA. The CDR3 runs 17 residues. The CDR3 region is CASSAAGAATNQETQYF. Here the CDR3 DNA reads TGTGCCAGCAGCGCCGCGGGGGCCGCGACCAATCAAGAGACCCAGTACTTC.

This clonotype was seen more than once but under ten times. V is TRBV30 and J is TRBJ1-1, with D perhaps TRBD1 (6 bases). There are 14 residues in the CDR3. The V end lost 2 bases, the J end lost 2 bases, and 12 bases lay between the germline ends. CDR1 is GTSNPN and CDR2 is SVGIG in the germline V gene (reference sequence). The CDR3 DNA sequence: TGTGCCTGGAGTATCGTGGGGGGCAACACTGAAGCTTTCTTT. The encoded protein is CAWSIVGGNTEAFF.

This clonotype was recorded a few times. The chain joins TRBV6-5 to TRBJ2-2; D possibly uses TRBD1 or TRBD2 (6 bases each). CDR3 length equals 17 residues. The V gene's germline CDR1 is MNHEY and CDR2 SVGAGI. V was cut by 0 bases and J by 5 bases, with 16 bases left in between. The CDR3 sequence: CASSYSRVGGGTGELFF. Written as DNA, the CDR3 is TGTGCCAGCAGTTACTCTCGGGTAGGGGGAGGTACCGGGGAGCTGTTTTTT.

There are a few counts of this clonotype. The chain combines TRBV6-1 with TRBJ1-4, with no clear D. The CDR3 consists of 12 residues. The germline V and J ends were trimmed by 5 bases and 7 bases, with 8 bases remaining between them. CDR1 is MNHNS and CDR2 is SASEGT in the germline V gene. CDR3: CASSPGPEKLFF. CDR3 sequence (DNA): TGTGCCAGCAGTCCCGGGCCTGAAAAACTGTTTTTT.

The V and J genes are TRBV11-3 and TRBJ1-1; 7 bases map to TRBD1. From germline, CDR1 is SGHNT and CDR2 YENEEA. V was clipped by 5 bases and J by 1 base; unmatched bases: 4. This CDR3 has 14 residues. The CDR3 region has the DNA TGTGCCAGCAGCCCAAGGACAGGGAACACTGAAGCTTTCTTT. This codes for CASSPRTGNTEAFF.

This clonotype has just one count. The genes are TRBV20-1 and TRBJ1-4, with D perhaps TRBD1 (5 bases). The CDR3 is made up of 14 amino acids. With 4 bases removed from V and 0 bases from J, the gap between germline ends came to 9 bases. The germline CDR1 and CDR2 sequences are DFQATT and SNEGSKA (reference sequence). The CDR3 spells CSATPGATNEKLFF. For the CDR3, the DNA is TGCAGTGCTACCCCGGGGGCAACTAATGAAAAACTGTTTTTT.

The rearrangement uses TRBV7-6 and TRBJ2-3; D gene unclear. V lost 0 bases and J 2 bases, leaving 12 bases between the germline ends. The CDR3 has 16 amino acids. Germline V gene data show CDR1 as SGHVS and CDR2 as FNYEAQ. The CDR3 nucleotides are TGTGCCAGCAGCTTAGCTGCTCGCGGTTTCACAGATACGCAGTATTTT. Translation gives CASSLAARGFTDTQYF. Together with reference TRBV7-6 and TRBJ2-3, the CDR3 gives the full variable domain: GAGVSQSPRYKVTKRGQDVALRCDPISGHVSLYWYRQALGQGPEFLTYFNYEAQQDKSGLPNDRFSAERPEGSISTLTIQRTEQRDSAMYRCASSLAARGFTDTQYFGPGTRLTVL.

The J gene is TRBJ2-5, the V gene TRBV6-2 or TRBV6-3, with TRBD2 identical over 10 bases. The germline V gene has CDR1 MNHEY and CDR2 SVGEGT. Germline trimming cut 7 bases from V and 2 bases from J; bases unmatched to any gene: 13. This CDR3 comprises 17 residues. CDR3 sequence reads: CASTPIYLAGVQETQYF. As DNA, the CDR3 is TGTGCCAGCACACCAATATACCTAGCGGGGGTACAAGAGACCCAGTACTTC.

A few counts support this clonotype. J is TRBJ1-4 and V is TRBV15; D gene ambiguous. The CDR3 covers 16 residues. The germline V and J ends were trimmed by 3 bases and 4 bases, with 15 bases remaining between them. Germline V CDR1 and CDR2: LNHNV, YYDKDF (reference sequence). This CDR3 is CATSRGKQLSNEKLFF. CDR3 DNA: TGTGCCACCAGCAGGGGAAAACAGCTAAGTAATGAAAAACTGTTTTTT.

This clonotype showed up just a few times. The chain has TRBV24-1 and TRBJ2-1; the match to TRBD2 covers 7 bases. Germline CDR1 reads KGHDR; CDR2 reads SFDVKD. The CDR3 covers 15 residues. V shed 3 bases, J shed 7 bases, and the junction held 8 bases outside the gene matches. Written as DNA, the CDR3 is TGTGCCACCAGTGATACCCCGAGCGGGGTGAATGAGCAGTTCTTC. This gives the protein CATSDTPSGVNEQFF.

The chain couples TRBV29-1 to TRBJ1-5, with a possible D match to TRBD1 (5 bases). Germline assignment: CDR1 SQVTM and CDR2 ANQGSEA. V was clipped by 4 bases and J by 2 bases, with 15 bases between them. The CDR3 consists of 15 residues. This CDR3 is CSVVMSGGGNQPQHF. The DNA of the CDR3 is TGCAGCGTTGTTATGAGCGGGGGAGGCAATCAGCCCCAGCATTTT.

The chain is built from TRBV24-1 and TRBJ2-7; weak D call: TRBD1 (6 bases). This CDR3 spans 15 amino acids. Germline V gives CDR1 KGHDR, CDR2 SFDVKD. Trimming cost V 1 base and J 3 bases, with 12 bases left between them. The CDR3 DNA sequence: TGTGCCACCAGTGATTTAAAGGACAGCGGCTACGAGCAGTACTTC. It specifies CATSDLKDSGYEQYF.

The genes are TRBV30 and TRBJ1-5; TRBD1 matches at 11 bases. The V gene end was trimmed by 2 bases and the J gene end by 6 bases; junction bases not matched to a gene: 3. Per the germline V gene, CDR1 is GTSNPN and CDR2 is SVGIG (reference sequence). This CDR3 is built from 14 residues. The CDR3 nucleotides are TGTGCCTGGAGTCCGGGACAGGGGGGTCAGCCCCAGCATTTT. It codes for CAWSPGQGGQPQHF.

This clonotype has a handful of counts. The genes are TRBV20-1 and TRBJ2-5; 14 nucleotides line up with TRBD2. This CDR3 is 14 amino acids long. Trimming took 6 bases from V and 2 from J; bases not matched to a gene: 2. Germline-derived CDR1 and CDR2 are DFQATT and SNEGSKA (reference sequence). The CDR3 region has the DNA TGCAGTGCCGGACTAGCGGGGGGACAAGAGACCCAGTACTTC. This encodes CSAGLAGGQETQYF.

This chain uses TRBV6-4 with TRBJ1-3, with D tentatively TRBD1 (6 bases). The CDR3 is 15 amino acids. V lost 6 bases to trimming and J lost 0 bases, with 12 bases between them. Looked up from germline, CDR1 is MRHNA and CDR2 is SNTAGT. The CDR3, as DNA: TGTGCCAGCAGGTCCCGACAGGTCTCTGGAAACACCATATATTTT. Amino acids: CASRSRQVSGNTIYF.

Concerning this clonotype: This is likely a read error, given that the CDR3 carries no conserved phenylalanine or tryptophan at its end. V usage is TRBV11-2 and J usage is TRBJ2-3; 7 nucleotides line up with TRBD1. Trimming cost V 5 bases and J 0 bases; bases outside gene matches: 2. Germline loops: CDR1 SGHAT, CDR2 FQNNGV. The CDR3 consists of 14 residues. In nucleotides, the CDR3 is TGTGCCAGCAGCGGGACAGCAAGCACAGATACGCAGTATCTT. This encodes CASSGTASTDTQYL.

This clonotype showed up just a few times. This chain connects TRBV6-1 to TRBJ1-1; D unclear. The CDR3 runs to 13 residues. Between the trimmed V and J ends, which lost 6 bases and 0 bases, there was a span of 8 bases. Per germline, CDR1 MNHNS and CDR2 SASEGT. CDR3 DNA sequence: TGTGCCAGCAGAGTGGGGATGAACACTGAAGCTTTCTTT. This encodes CASRVGMNTEAFF.

The chain has TRBV5-1 and TRBJ1-2; 7 nucleotides align to TRBD1. Trimming at V came to 7 bases and at J to 3 bases, leaving 9 bases not matched to a gene. This CDR3 spans 14 amino acids. Germline CDR1 and CDR2: SGHRS and YFSETQ. Here the CDR3 reads CASSSTGTDYGYTF. The CDR3 DNA is TGCGCCAGCTCCTCCACCGGGACAGACTATGGCTACACCTTC.

This clonotype was detected only a few times. The chain employs TRBV24-1 and TRBJ2-1; D gene uncertain. CDR1 and CDR2 (germline): KGHDR, SFDVKD. The V end was cut by 7 bases, the J end by 5 bases, with 11 bases between. This CDR3 spans 13 amino acids. The CDR3 spells CATRTPGDNEQFF. In DNA, the CDR3 is TGTGCCACCAGGACGCCAGGAGACAATGAGCAGTTCTTC.

This clonotype was counted only a few times. V gene TRBV15 combines with J gene TRBJ2-5, with D possibly being TRBD2 (5 bases). Germline V gene sequence: CDR1 LNHNV, CDR2 YYDKDF (reference sequence). Trimming took off 5 bases at V and 3 bases at J, with 10 bases between the two ends. The CDR3 runs to 13 residues. CDR3 bases: TGTGCCACCAGCGCGGGCAGCAAAGAGACCCAGTACTTC. This encodes CATSAGSKETQYF.

A remark on this clonotype: At one of its ends the junction is not consistent with the germline gene, which may arise from a read error. The chain couples TRBV7-7 to TRBJ1-4; D unresolved. CDR1 SSHAT and CDR2 FNYEAQ come from the germline V gene (reference sequence). The CDR3 is 13 residues long. CDR3 nucleotides: TGTGCTAGCAGTAAAGGATTGAATGAAAAACTGTTTTTT. This encodes CASSKGLNEKLFF. Drawing the rest from reference TRBV7-7 and TRBJ1-4, the complete variable domain is GAGVSQSPRYKVTKRGQDVTLRCDPISSHATLYWYQQALGQGPEFLTYFNYEAQPDKSGLPSDRFSAERPEGSISTLTIQRTEQRDSAMYRCASSKGLNEKLFFGSGTQLSVL.

This clonotype has a handful of counts. This chain joins TRBV5-4 and TRBJ2-2; D possibly corresponds to TRBD2 (6 bases). Germline lookup yields CDR1 SGHNT and CDR2 YYREEE (reference sequence). V gave up 0 bases and J gave up 1 base, with 13 bases separating them. This CDR3 spans 17 amino acids. CDR3 region: CASSLAGGAKNTGELFF. The CDR3 DNA reads as TGTGCCAGCAGCTTGGCAGGAGGGGCCAAGAACACCGGGGAGCTGTTTTTT.

This clonotype was found a few times. The rearrangement joins TRBV20-1 to TRBJ1-2; D ambiguous. V was shortened by 3 bases and J by 1 base, with 12 bases between the two germline ends. Looked up from germline, CDR1 is DFQATT and CDR2 is SNEGSKA (reference sequence). There are 14 residues in the CDR3. This chain's CDR3 is CSASSMIGNYGYTF. The CDR3 DNA sequence: TGCAGTGCTAGTAGTATGATCGGTAACTATGGCTACACCTTC.

This clonotype was observed a handful of times. DNA for the CDR3: TGTGCCAGCAGCTTACTCGAGGGGCGGGACAATGAGCAGTTCTTC. Translation: CASSLLEGRDNEQFF. This sequence joins TRBV7-2 and TRBJ2-1, with D perhaps matching TRBD1 or TRBD2 (5 bases each). This CDR3 has 15 residues. Per the germline V gene, CDR1 is SGHTA and CDR2 is FQGNSA. The germline V and J ends were trimmed by 2 bases and 5 bases, with 13 bases remaining between them.